The present entry profiles one T cell receptor (beta chain) with its context. This record belongs to a study of blood T cell repertoires in COVID-19. The repertoire was sequenced with immunoSEQ multiplex PCR; TCRdb's copy has only in-frame clones and lacks some. The profile shows some 42,000 clones, 90% of them singletons. The germline CDR1 and CDR2 sequences are MRHNA and SNTAGT. V lost 4 bases, J lost 4 bases, and 10 bases lay in between. The CDR3 totals 14 residues. The clonotype was recovered from a man in his forties or fifties with active COVID-19. What was sequenced was peripheral blood. The chain recombines TRBV6-4 with TRBJ2-2; D remains ambiguous. The CDR3 region is CASSGSPGTGELFF. The CDR3 coding sequence is TGTGCCAGCAGTGGGAGCCCCGGCACCGGGGAGCTGTTTTTT.